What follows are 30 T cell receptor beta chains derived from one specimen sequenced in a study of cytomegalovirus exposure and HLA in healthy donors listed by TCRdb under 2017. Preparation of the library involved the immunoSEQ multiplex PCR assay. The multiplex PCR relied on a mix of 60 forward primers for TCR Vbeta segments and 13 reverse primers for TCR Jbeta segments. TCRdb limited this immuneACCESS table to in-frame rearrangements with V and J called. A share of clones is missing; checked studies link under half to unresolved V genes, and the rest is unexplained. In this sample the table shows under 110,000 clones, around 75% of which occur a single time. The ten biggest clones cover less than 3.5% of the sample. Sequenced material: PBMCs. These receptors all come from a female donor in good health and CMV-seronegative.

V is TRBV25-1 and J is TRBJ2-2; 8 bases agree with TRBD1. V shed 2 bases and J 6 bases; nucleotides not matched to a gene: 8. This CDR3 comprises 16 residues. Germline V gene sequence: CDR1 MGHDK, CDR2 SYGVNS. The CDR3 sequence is CASSEGAGGASGELFF. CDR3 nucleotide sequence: TGTGCCAGCAGTGAAGGGGCAGGGGGCGCCTCCGGGGAGCTGTTTTTT.

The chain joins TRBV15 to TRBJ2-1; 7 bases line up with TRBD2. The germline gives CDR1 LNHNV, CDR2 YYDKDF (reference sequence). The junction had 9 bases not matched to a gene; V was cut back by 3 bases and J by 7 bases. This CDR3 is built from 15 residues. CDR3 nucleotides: TGTGCCACCAGCAGCAATGTTTGGGGAGGGAATGAGCAGTTCTTC. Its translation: CATSSNVWGGNEQFF.

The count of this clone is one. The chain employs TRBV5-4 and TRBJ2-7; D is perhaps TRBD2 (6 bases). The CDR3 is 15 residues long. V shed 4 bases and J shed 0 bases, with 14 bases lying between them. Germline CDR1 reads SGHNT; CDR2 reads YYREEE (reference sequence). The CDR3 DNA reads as TGTGCCAGCAGCCTCGGGACTCTGAACTCCTACGAGCAGTACTTC. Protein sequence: CASSLGTLNSYEQYF.

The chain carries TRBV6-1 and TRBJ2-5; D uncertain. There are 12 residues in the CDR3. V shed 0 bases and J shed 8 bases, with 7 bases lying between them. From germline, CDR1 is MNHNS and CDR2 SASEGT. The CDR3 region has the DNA TGTGCCAGCAGTGAAGCCTACCCCACCCAGTACTTC. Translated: CASSEAYPTQYF.

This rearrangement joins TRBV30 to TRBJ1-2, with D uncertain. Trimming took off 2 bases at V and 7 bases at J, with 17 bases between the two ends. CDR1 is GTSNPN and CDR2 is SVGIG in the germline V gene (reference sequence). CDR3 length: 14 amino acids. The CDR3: CAWSPFVGEGGYTF. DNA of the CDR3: TGTGCCTGGAGTCCCTTCGTCGGGGAGGGTGGCTACACCTTC.

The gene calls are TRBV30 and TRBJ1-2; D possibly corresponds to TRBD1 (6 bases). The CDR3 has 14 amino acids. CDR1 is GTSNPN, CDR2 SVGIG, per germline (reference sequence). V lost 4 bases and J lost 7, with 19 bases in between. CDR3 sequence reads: CAWIKDSQGGGYTF. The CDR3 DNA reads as TGTGCCTGGATAAAGGACAGTCAAGGAGGTGGCTACACCTTC.

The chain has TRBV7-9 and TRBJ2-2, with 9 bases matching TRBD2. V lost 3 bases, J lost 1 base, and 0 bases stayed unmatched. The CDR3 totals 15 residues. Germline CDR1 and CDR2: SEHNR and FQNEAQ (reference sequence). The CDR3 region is CASSFSGRNTGELFF. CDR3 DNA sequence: TGTGCCAGCAGCTTTAGCGGGAGGAACACCGGGGAGCTGTTTTTT.

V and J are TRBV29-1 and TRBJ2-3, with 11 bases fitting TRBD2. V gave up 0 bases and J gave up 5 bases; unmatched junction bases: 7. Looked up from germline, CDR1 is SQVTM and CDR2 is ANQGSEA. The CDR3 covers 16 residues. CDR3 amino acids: CSVEEGLAAFVDTQYF. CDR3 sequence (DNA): TGCAGCGTTGAAGAGGGACTAGCGGCATTCGTAGATACGCAGTATTTT.

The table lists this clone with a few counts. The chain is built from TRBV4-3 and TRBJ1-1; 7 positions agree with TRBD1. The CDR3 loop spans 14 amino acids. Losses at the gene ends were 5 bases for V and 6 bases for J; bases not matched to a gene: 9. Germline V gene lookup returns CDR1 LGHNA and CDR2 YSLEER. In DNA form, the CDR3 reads TGCGCCAGCAGCACGGGACAGACTACCGCTGAAGCTTTCTTT. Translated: CASSTGQTTAEAFF.

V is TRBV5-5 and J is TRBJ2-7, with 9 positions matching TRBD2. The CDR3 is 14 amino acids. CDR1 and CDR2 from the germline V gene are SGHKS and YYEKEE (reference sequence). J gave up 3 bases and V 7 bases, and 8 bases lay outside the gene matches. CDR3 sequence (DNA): TGTGCCAGCGGAATCAGGACTAGCGTCTACGAGCAGTACTTC. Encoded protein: CASGIRTSVYEQYF. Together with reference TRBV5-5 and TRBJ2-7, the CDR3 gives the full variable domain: DAGVTQSPTHLIKTRGQQVTLRCSPISGHKSVSWYQQVLGQGPQFIFQYYEKEERGRGNFPDRFSARQFPNYSSELNVNALLLGDSALYLCASGIRTSVYEQYFGPGTRLTVT.

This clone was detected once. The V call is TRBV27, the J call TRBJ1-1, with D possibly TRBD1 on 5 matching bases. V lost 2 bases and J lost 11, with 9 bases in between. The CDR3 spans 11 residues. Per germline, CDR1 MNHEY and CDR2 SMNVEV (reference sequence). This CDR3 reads CASSLAGRAFF. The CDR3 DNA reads TGTGCCAGCAGTTTAGCAGGGAGGGCTTTCTTT.

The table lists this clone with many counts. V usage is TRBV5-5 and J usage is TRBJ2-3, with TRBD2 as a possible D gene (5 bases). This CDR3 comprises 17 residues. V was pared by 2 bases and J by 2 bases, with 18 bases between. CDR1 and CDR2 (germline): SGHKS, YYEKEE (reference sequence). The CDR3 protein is CASSLGTGSRTTDTQYF. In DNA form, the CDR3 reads TGTGCCAGCAGCTTAGGAACGGGGAGCAGGACCACAGATACGCAGTATTTT. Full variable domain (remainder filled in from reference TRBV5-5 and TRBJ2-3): DAGVTQSPTHLIKTRGQQVTLRCSPISGHKSVSWYQQVLGQGPQFIFQYYEKEERGRGNFPDRFSARQFPNYSSELNVNALLLGDSALYLCASSLGTGSRTTDTQYFGPGTRLTVL.

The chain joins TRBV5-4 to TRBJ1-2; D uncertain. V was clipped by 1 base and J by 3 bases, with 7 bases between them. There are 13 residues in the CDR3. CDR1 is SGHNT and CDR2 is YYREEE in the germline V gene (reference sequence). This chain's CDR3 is CASSLSSDYGYTF. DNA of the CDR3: TGTGCCAGCAGCTTGTCGTCGGACTATGGCTACACCTTC.

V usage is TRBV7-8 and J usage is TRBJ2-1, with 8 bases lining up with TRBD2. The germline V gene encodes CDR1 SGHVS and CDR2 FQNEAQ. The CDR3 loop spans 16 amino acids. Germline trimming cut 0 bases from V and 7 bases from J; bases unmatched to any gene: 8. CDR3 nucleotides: TGTGCCAGCAGCTTAGCAGCAGCGGGGGAGCTGAATGAGCAGTTCTTC. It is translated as CASSLAAAGELNEQFF.

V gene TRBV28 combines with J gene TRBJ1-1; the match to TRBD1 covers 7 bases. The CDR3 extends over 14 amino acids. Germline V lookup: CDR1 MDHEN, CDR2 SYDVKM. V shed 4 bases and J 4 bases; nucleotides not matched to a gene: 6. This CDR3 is CASSYATGTTEAFF. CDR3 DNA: TGTGCCAGCAGTTACGCGACAGGGACCACTGAAGCTTTCTTT. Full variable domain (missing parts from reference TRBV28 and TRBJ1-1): DVKVTQSSRYLVKRTGEKVFLECVQDMDHENMFWYRQDPGLGLRLIYFSYDVKMKEKGDIPEGYSVSREKKERFSLILESASTNQTSMYLCASSYATGTTEAFFGQGTRLTVV.

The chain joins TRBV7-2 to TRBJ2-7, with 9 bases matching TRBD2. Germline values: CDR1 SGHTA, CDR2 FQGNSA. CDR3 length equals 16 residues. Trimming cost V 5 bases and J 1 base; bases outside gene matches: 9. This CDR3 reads CASSPPRLAESYEQYF. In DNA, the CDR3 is TGTGCCAGCAGCCCCCCACGACTAGCGGAGTCCTACGAGCAGTACTTC.

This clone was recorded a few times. The CDR3 sequence: CASSLGADRWGTGAKNIQYF. Here the CDR3 DNA reads TGTGCCAGCAGCTTAGGAGCCGACAGGTGGGGTACGGGAGCCAAAAACATTCAGTACTTC. The V call is TRBV7-8, the J call TRBJ2-4; tentative D call: TRBD1 (6 bases). This CDR3 spans 20 amino acids. CDR1 SGHVS and CDR2 FQNEAQ come from the germline V gene. V lost 1 base to trimming and J lost 0 bases, with 22 bases between them.

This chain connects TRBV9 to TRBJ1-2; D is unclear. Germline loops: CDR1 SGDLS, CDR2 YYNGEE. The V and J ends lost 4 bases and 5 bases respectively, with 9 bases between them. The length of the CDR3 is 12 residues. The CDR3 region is CASSSRGYGYTF. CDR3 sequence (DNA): TGTGCCAGCAGCTCCAGAGGTTATGGCTACACCTTC.

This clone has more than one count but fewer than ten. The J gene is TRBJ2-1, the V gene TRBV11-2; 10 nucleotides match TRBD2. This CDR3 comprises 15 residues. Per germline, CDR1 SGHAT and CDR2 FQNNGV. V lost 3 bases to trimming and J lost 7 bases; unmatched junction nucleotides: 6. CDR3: CASSFVSGRSNEQFF. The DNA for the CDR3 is TGTGCCAGCAGCTTTGTTAGCGGGAGGAGTAATGAGCAGTTCTTC.

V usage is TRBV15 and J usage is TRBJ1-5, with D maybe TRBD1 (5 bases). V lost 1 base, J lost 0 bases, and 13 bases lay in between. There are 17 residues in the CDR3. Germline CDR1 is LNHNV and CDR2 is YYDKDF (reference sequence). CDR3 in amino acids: CATSRVGGDGSNQPQHF. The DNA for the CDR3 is TGTGCCACCAGCAGAGTGGGGGGTGATGGTAGCAATCAGCCCCAGCATTTT. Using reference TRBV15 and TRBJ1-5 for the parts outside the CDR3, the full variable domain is DAMVIQNPRYQVTQFGKPVTLSCSQTLNHNVMYWYQQKSSQAPKLLFHYYDKDFNNEADTPDNFQSRRPNTSFCFLDIRSPGLGDTAMYLCATSRVGGDGSNQPQHFGDGTRLSIL.

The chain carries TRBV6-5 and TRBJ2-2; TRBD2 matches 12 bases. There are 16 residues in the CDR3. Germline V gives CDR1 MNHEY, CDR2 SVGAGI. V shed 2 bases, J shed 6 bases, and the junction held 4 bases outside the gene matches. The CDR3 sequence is CASSYLGTSGPGELFF. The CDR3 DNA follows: TGTGCCAGCAGTTACCTCGGGACTAGCGGGCCCGGGGAGCTGTTTTTT.

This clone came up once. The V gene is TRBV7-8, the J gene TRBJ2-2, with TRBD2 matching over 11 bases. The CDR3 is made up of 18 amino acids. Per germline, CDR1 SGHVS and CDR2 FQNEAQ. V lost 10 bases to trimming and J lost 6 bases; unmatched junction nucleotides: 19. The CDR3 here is CAIALAGGTRGEAGELFF. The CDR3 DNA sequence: TGTGCCATCGCCCTAGCGGGAGGCACACGAGGCGAAGCCGGGGAGCTGTTTTTT.

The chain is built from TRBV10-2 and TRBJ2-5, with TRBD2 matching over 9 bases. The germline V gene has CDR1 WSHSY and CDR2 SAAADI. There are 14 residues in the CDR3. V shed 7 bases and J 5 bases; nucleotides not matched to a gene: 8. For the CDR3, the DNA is TGCGCCAGCAAGGGGGCGGGAGGGGGCGAGACCCAGTACTTC. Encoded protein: CASKGAGGGETQYF.

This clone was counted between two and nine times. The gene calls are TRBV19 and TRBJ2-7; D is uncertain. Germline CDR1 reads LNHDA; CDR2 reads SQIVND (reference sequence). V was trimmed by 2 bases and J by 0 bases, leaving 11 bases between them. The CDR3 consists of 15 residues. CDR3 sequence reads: CASSIRHLTSYEQYF. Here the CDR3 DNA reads TGTGCCAGTAGTATAAGACATCTGACCTCCTACGAGCAGTACTTC.

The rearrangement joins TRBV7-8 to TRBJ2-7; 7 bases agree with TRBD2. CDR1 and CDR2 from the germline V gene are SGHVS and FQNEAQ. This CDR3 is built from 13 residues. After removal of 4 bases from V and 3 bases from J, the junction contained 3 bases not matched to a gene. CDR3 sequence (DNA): TGTGCCAGCAGCTGGGGACTAAACTACGAGCAGTACTTC. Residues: CASSWGLNYEQYF.

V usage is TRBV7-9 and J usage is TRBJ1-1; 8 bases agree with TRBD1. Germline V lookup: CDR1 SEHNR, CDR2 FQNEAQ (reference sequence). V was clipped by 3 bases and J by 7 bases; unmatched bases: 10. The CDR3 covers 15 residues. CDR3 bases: TGTGCCAGCAGCTTTGGCAGGGGGCCTTGGGGTGAAGCTTTCTTT. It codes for CASSFGRGPWGEAFF.

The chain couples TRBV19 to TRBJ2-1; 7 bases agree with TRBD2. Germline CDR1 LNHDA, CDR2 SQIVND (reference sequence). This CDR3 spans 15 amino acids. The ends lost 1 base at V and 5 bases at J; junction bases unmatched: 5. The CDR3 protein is CASSIVLARNNEQFF. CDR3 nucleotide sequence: TGTGCCAGTAGTATAGTACTAGCGAGGAACAATGAGCAGTTCTTC.

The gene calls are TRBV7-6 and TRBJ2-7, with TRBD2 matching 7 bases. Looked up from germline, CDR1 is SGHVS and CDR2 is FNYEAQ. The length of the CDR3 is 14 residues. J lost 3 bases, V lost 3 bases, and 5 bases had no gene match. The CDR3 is CASSLGLRSYEQYF. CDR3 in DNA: TGTGCCAGCAGCTTGGGACTAAGGAGCTACGAGCAGTACTTC.

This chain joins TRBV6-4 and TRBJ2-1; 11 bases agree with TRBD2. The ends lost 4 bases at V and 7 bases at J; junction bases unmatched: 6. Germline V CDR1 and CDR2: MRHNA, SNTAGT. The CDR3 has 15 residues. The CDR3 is CASSATSGRGNEQFF. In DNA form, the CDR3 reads TGTGCCAGCAGTGCCACTAGCGGGAGAGGTAATGAGCAGTTCTTC.

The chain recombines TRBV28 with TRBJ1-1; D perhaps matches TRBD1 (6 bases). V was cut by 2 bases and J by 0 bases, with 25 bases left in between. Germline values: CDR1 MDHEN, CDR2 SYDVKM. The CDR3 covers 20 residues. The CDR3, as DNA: TGTGCCAGCAGTTTAATGTGGCGCGCAGGGGAGGGAGGAATGAACACTGAAGCTTTCTTT. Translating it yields CASSLMWRAGEGGMNTEAFF.